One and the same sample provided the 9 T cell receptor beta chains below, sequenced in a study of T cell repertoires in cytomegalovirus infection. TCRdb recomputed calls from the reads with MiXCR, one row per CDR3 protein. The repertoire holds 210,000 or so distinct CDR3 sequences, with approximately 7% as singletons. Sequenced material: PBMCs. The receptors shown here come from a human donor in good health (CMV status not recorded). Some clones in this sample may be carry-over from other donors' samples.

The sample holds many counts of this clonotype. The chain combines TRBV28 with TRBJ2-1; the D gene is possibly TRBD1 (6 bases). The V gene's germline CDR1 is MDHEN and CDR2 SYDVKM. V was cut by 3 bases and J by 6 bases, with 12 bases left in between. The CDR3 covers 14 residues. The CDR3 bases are TGTGCCAGCAGTTTGGGGGCGCGGGTCAATGAGCAGTTCTTC. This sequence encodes CASSLGARVNEQFF.

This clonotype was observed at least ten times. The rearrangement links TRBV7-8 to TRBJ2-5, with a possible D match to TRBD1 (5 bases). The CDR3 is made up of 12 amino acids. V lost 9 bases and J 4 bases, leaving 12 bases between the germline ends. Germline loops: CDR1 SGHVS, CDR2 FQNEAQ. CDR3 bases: TGTGCCAGTTCCAGGGTTGCAGAGACCCAGTACTTC. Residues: CASSRVAETQYF.

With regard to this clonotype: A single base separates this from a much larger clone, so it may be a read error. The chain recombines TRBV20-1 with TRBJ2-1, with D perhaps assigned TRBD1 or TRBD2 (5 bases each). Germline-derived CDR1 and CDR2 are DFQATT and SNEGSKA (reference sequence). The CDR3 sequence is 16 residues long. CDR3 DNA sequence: TGCAGTGCTAATTACCGAGGGACCGACGCCTACAAAGAGCAGTTCTTC. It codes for CSANYRGTDAYKEQFF.

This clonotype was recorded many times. This CDR3 reads CASSQTFSSGNTIYF. CDR3 sequence (DNA): TGTGCCAGCAGCCAGACTTTTAGCTCTGGAAACACCATATATTTT. The genes are TRBV7-2 and TRBJ1-3, with D uncertain. V was trimmed by 5 bases and J by 0 bases, leaving 11 bases between them. CDR1 is SGHTA and CDR2 is FQGNSA in the germline V gene. The CDR3 extends over 15 amino acids.

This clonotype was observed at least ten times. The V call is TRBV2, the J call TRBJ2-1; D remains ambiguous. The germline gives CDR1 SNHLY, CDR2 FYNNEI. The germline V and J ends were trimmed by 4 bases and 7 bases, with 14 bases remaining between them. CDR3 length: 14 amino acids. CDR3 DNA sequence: TGTGCCAGCAGTGTCGAAAAGACACAGAATGAGCAGTTCTTC. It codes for CASSVEKTQNEQFF.

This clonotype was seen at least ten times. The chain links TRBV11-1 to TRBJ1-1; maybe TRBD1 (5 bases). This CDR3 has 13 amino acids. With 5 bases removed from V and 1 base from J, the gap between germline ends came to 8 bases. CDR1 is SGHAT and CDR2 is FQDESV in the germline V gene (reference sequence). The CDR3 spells CASSPTENTEAFF. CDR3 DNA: TGTGCCAGCAGCCCGACAGAGAACACTGAAGCTTTCTTT.

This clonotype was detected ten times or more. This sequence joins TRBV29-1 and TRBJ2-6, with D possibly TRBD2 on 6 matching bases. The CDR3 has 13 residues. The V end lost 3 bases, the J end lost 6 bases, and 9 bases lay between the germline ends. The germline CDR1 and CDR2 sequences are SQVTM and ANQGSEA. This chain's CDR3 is CSVDGGEANVLTF. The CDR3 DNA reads TGCAGCGTTGATGGCGGGGAGGCCAACGTCCTGACTTTC.

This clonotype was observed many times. CDR3 sequence (DNA): TGTGCCAGCAGCTTTCTCACAGGGCTCCGGAACACTGAAGCTTTCTTT. Translated, it gives CASSFLTGLRNTEAFF. This chain uses TRBV5-6 with TRBJ1-1, with D maybe TRBD1 (6 bases). Trimming left V 2 bases short and J 1 base short, with 15 bases between. The CDR3 consists of 16 residues. Germline CDR1 and CDR2: SGHDT and YYEEEE.

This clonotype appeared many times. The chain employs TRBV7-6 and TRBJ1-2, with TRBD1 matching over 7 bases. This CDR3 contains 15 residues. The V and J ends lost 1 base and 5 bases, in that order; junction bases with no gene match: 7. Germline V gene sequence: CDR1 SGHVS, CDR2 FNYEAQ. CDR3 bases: TGTGCCAGCAGCTTAGAGGGGGACAGCTTATATGGCTACACCTTC. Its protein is CASSLEGDSLYGYTF. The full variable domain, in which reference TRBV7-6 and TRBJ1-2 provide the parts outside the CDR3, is GAGVSQSPRYKVTKRGQDVALRCDPISGHVSLYWYRQALGQGPEFLTYFNYEAQQDKSGLPNDRFSAERPEGSISTLTIQRTEQRDSAMYRCASSLEGDSLYGYTFGSGTRLTVV.